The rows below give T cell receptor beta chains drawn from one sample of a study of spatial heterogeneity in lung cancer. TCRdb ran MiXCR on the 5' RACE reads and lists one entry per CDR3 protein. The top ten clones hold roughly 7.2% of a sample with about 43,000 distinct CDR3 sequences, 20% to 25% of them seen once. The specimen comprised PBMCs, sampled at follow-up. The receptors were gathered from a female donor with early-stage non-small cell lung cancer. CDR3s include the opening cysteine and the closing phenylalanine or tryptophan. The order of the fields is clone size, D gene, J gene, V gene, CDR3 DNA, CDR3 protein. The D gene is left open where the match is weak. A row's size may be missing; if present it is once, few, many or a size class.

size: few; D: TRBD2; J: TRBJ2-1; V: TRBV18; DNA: TGTGCCAGCTCATCTACTAGCGGGAGGGAAGTGGAGCAGTTCTTC; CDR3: CASSSTSGREVEQFF
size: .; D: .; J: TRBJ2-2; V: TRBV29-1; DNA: TGCAGCGCCGTGAGGGGAGGCTCCGGGGAGCTGTTTTTT; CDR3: CSAVRGGSGELFF
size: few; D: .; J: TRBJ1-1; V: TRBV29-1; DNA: TGCAGCGTTTCTGAACTGGAAGCTTTCTTT; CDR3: CSVSELEAFF
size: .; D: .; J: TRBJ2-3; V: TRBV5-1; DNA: TGCGCCAGCAGCTTGGGGACAGCCACAGATACGCAGTATTTT; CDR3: CASSLGTATDTQYF
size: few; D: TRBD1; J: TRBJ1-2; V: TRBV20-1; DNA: TGCAGTGCGCCCCCGGGACAGGGATATCGAGGCTACACCTTC; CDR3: CSAPPGQGYRGYTF
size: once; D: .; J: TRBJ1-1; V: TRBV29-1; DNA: TGCAGCGTCCGGCGTCTTGGGGGTACCACTGAAGCTTTCTTT; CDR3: CSVRRLGGTTEAFF
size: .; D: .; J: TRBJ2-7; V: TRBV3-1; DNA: TGTGCCAGCAGCGTTCCCGGATTCCAACCCTACGAGCAGTACTTC; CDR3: CASSVPGFQPYEQYF
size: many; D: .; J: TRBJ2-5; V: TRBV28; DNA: TGTGCCAGCAGTTTTGGGTCCCGGACGACGGAGACCCAGTACTTC; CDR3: CASSFGSRTTETQYF
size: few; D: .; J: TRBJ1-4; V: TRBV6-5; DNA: TGTGCCAGCACCTTAGCAGGGGAGGGGGCAACTAATGAAAAACTGTTTTTT; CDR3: CASTLAGEGATNEKLFF
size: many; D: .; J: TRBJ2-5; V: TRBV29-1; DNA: TGCAGCGTTGGGGGGTTCCAAGAGACCCAGTACTTC; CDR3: CSVGGFQETQYF
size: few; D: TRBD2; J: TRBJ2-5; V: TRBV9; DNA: TGTGCCAGCACCTCCGGGGGGGAGACCCAGTACTTC; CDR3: CASTSGGETQYF
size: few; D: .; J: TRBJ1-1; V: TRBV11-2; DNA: TGTGCCAGCAGCCTGTCGGGGGAAGCTTTCTTT; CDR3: CASSLSGEAFF
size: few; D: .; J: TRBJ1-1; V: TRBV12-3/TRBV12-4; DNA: TGTGCCAGCAGTTTAGTGGGAATGAACACTGAAGCTTTCTTT; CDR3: CASSLVGMNTEAFF
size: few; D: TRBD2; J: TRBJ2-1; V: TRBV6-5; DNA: TGTGCCAGCAGTTATCCGGGGGGTAAATACAATGAGCAGTTCTTC; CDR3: CASSYPGGKYNEQFF
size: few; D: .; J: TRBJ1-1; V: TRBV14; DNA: TGTGCCAGCAGCCAAGCGGGACGGAACACTGAAGCTTTCTTT; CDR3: CASSQAGRNTEAFF
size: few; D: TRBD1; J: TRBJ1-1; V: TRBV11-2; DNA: TGTGCCAGCAGCCGGTCCCAGGGGGCGTCCGGCACTGAAGCTTTCTTT; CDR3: CASSRSQGASGTEAFF
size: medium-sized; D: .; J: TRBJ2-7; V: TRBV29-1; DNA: TGCAGCGTACAGACCTATCTGGGATACGAGCAGTACTTC; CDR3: CSVQTYLGYEQYF
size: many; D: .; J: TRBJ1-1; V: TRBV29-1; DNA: TGCAGCGTTGAAGAGGCGGCATTTGTCACTGAAGCTTTCTTT; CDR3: CSVEEAAFVTEAFF
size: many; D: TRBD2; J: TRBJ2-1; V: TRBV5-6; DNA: TGTGCCAGCAGCTTGCCTAGCGGACTCAATGAGCAGTTCTTC; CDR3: CASSLPSGLNEQFF
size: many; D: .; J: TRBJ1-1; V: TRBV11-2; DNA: TGTGCCAGCAGCTTAGAATACACTGAAGCTTTCTTT; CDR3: CASSLEYTEAFF
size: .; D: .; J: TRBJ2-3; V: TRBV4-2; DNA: TGTGCCAGCAGCCAAGGTTTTGACGGAGCGGACACAGATACGCAGTATTTT; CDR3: CASSQGFDGADTDTQYF
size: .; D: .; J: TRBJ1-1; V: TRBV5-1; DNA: TGCGCCAGCAGCTTGGGGCCCCTGGCTGAAGCTTTCTTT; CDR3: CASSLGPLAEAFF
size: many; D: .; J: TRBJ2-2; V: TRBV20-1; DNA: TGCAGTGCTAAGACCCGGGGGACTAACACCGGGGAGCTGTTTTTT; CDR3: CSAKTRGTNTGELFF
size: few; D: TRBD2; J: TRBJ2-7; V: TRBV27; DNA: TGTGCCAGCAGTTCCCTAGCGGGGGCTTCCTACGAGCAGTACTTC; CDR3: CASSSLAGASYEQYF
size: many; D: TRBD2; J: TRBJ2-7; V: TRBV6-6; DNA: TGTGCCAGCAGTTGGTTTAGCGGGAACGACGAGCAGTACTTC; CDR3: CASSWFSGNDEQYF
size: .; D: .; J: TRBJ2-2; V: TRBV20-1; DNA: TGCAGTGCTGGGAAAGTGAACACCGGGGAGCTGTTTTTT; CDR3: CSAGKVNTGELFF
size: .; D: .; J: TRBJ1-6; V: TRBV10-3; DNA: TGTGCCGTGAGTCCTAACGATAATTCACCCCTCCACTTT; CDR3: CAVSPNDNSPLHF
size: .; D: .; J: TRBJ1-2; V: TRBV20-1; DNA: TGCAGTGCTACCGCGGGCAGTCCTAACTATGGCTACACCTTC; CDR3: CSATAGSPNYGYTF
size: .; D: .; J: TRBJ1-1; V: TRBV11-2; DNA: TGTGCCAGCAGCCCAGACTCTCACCGCCGAGCTTTCTTT; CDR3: CASSPDSHRRAFF
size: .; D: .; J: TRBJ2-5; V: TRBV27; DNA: TGTGCCAGCAGTTTCCACGGGAATCAAGAGACCCAGTACTTC; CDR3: CASSFHGNQETQYF
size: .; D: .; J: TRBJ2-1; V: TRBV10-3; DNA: TGTGCCATCCCCGGGCGGAGCTACAATGAGCAGTTCTTC; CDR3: CAIPGRSYNEQFF
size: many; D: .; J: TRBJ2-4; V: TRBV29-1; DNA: TGCAGCGTTGAGGGGACACACATTCAGTACTTC; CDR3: CSVEGTHIQYF
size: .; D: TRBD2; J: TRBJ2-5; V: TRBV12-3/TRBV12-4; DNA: TGTGCCAGCAGTGGGGTAGCGGGATTTTATCAAGAGACCCAGTACTTC; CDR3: CASSGVAGFYQETQYF
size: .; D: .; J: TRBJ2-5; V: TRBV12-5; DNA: TGTGCTAGTAGGGGACGGAACCAAGAGACCCAGTACTTC; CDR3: CASRGRNQETQYF
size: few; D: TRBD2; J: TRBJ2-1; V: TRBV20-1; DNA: TGCAGTGCTCTAAGGACTAGCATGGGCAATGAGCAGTTCTTC; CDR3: CSALRTSMGNEQFF
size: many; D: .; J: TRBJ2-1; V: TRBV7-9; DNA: TGTGCCAGCAGCCCCATAGGAGAGCAGTTCTTC; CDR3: CASSPIGEQFF